A selection of T cell receptor beta chains follows, all from one sample in a study of cytomegalovirus exposure and HLA in healthy donors. Assay: immunoSEQ multiplex PCR; the TCRdb copy retains only in-frame clones and omits some. This sample has about 54,000 clones, with roughly 89% found just once. The sample taken for sequencing was PBMCs. All receptors derive from a woman aged 18-30 years in good health and CMV-seropositive. Each CDR3 is given with its conserved first and last residue. A D gene is named only where the DNA matches it firmly. Not all rows give a size; the values are once, few, many and, for expanded clones, a class.

j_gene | abundance | d_gene | v_gene | CDR3nt | CDR3aa
TRBJ2-2 | few | NA | TRBV28 | TGTGCCAGCAGTAAAGGGGAAAGGGACACCGGGGAGCTGTTTTTT | CASSKGERDTGELFF
TRBJ2-1 | NA | TRBD2 | TRBV2 | TGTGCCAGCAGTAAAACTAGCGGGGTTTACAATGAGCAGTTCTTC | CASSKTSGVYNEQFF
TRBJ2-3 | NA | TRBD1 | TRBV6-1 | TGTGCCAGCAGTATGACAGGGCTTAGCACAGATACGCAGTATTTT | CASSMTGLSTDTQYF
TRBJ1-6 | NA | NA | TRBV19 | TGTGCCAGTAGTATCCCCGACCGCATAAGAGGTTCACCCCTCCACTTT | CASSIPDRIRGSPLHF
TRBJ1-1 | NA | NA | TRBV7-6 | TGTGCCAGCAGCTTGAGTCAGAGGAGCACTGAAGCTTTCTTT | CASSLSQRSTEAFF
TRBJ1-2 | NA | TRBD1 | TRBV4-1 | TGCGCCAGCAGCCAAGATGCGGGGACAGAGAGAGGGTATGGCTACACCTTC | CASSQDAGTERGYGYTF
TRBJ2-3 | NA | TRBD2 | TRBV19 | TGTGCCAGTCGACTAGCAGTAGGGGCAGATACGCAGTATTTT | CASRLAVGADTQYF
TRBJ1-1 | NA | TRBD1 | TRBV6-1 | TGTGCCAGCAAGCCGGGACAGAGGGACACTGAAGCTTTCTTT | CASKPGQRDTEAFF
TRBJ2-3 | NA | NA | TRBV7-9 | TGTGCCAGCAGCTTAGCGCGAGGGGGAGATACGCAGTATTTT | CASSLARGGDTQYF
TRBJ1-1 | NA | TRBD1 | TRBV5-1 | TGCGCCAGCAGCCGTGGGACAGGGCTCGGGGGGACTGAAGCTTTCTTT | CASSRGTGLGGTEAFF
TRBJ2-2 | NA | TRBD1 | TRBV9 | TGTGCCAGCAGCGCATTCCCGGGACAGGGGACCCCCTGGAACACCGGGGAGCTGTTTTTT | CASSAFPGQGTPWNTGELFF
TRBJ1-3 | NA | NA | TRBV30 | TGTGCCTGGATTTTACTCAACACCATATATTTT | CAWILLNTIYF
TRBJ1-1 | NA | NA | TRBV5-1 | TGCGCCAGCAGCTCCACAGGGATTAACACTGAAGCTTTCTTT | CASSSTGINTEAFF
TRBJ1-6 | NA | NA | TRBV27 | TGTGCCAGCAGTTTATCGGGTATGGGGAGACGGAACTATAATTCACCCCTCCACTTT | CASSLSGMGRRNYNSPLHF
TRBJ2-5 | NA | TRBD2 | TRBV5-1 | TGCGCCAGCAGCTTGGGTGACGGGGGGGCCCGGGAGACCCAGTACTTC | CASSLGDGGARETQYF
TRBJ2-3 | NA | NA | TRBV7-6 | TGTGCCAGCACCCCGTTGGCGGGGAGCACAGATACGCAGTATTTT | CASTPLAGSTDTQYF
TRBJ2-7 | NA | TRBD2 | TRBV19 | TGTGCCAGTAGTAGACGGACTAGCGGGGGTTCCTACGAGCAGTACTTC | CASSRRTSGGSYEQYF
TRBJ2-3 | NA | NA | TRBV11-1 | TGTGCCAGCAGCTTATCCCCCTCTAGCACAGATACGCAGTATTTT | CASSLSPSSTDTQYF
TRBJ2-1 | NA | NA | TRBV30 | TGTGCCTGGAGGGAGAAAGGGCGGGGAACTGGATACAATGAGCAGTTCTTC | CAWREKGRGTGYNEQFF
TRBJ1-1 | NA | NA | TRBV4-3 | TGCGCCAGCAGCCAAGATCTCGTGAACACTGAAGCTTTCTTT | CASSQDLVNTEAFF
TRBJ1-6 | NA | NA | TRBV28 | TGTGCCAGCAGTTCTGGGCCCTCACCCCTCCACTTT | CASSSGPSPLHF
TRBJ2-7 | NA | TRBD1 | TRBV4-1 | TGCGCCAGCAGCCGTGGGACAGGGGGCTCCTACGAGCAGTACTTC | CASSRGTGGSYEQYF
TRBJ1-1 | once | NA | TRBV19 | TGTGCCAGCAACAGAGAGGGTCTTACCTGGCCTTTCTTT | CASNREGLTWPFF